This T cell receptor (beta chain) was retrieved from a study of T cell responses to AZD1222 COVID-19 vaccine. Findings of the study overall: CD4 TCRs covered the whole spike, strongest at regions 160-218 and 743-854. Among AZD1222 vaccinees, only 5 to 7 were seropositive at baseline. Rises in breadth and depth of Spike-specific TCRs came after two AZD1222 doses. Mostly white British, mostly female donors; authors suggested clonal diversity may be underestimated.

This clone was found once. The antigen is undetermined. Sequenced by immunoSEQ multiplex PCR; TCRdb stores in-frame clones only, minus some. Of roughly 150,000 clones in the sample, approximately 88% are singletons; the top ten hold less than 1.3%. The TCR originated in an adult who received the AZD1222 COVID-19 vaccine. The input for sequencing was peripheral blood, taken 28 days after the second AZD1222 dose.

The CDR3 protein is CASSLAGENGYTF. The CDR3, as DNA: TGTGCCAGCAGTTTGGCCGGGGAAAATGGCTACACCTTC. V usage is TRBV12-3 or TRBV12-4 and J usage is TRBJ1-2; D is undetermined. This CDR3 is 13 amino acids long. The germline V and J ends were trimmed by 3 bases and 6 bases, with 11 bases remaining between them.